The 5 T cell receptor beta chains listed next were all sequenced from one sample in a study of cytomegalovirus exposure and HLA in healthy donors. 13 Jbeta primers and 60 Vbeta primers were used for the PCR. The assay was immunoSEQ multiplex PCR, and TCRdb's table has in-frame clones only and misses some. Of roughly 190,000 clones listed, roughly four fifths are singletons. The material sequenced was PBMCs. These receptors all come from a woman in her thirties in good health and CMV-seropositive.

The chain is built from TRBV7-3 and TRBJ2-5; 9 bases fit TRBD2. Trimming at V came to 5 bases and at J to 4 bases, leaving 11 bases not matched to a gene. The CDR3 runs 16 residues. The V gene's germline CDR1 is SGHTA and CDR2 FQGTGA. CDR3 sequence: CASSPSGRGGLETQYF. CDR3 bases: TGTGCCAGCAGCCCTTCGGGGCGGGGGGGCTTAGAGACCCAGTACTTC.

The CDR3 region is CASSSRTSGGGDTQYF. CDR3 DNA sequence: TGTGCCAGCAGCTCAAGGACTAGCGGGGGGGGAGATACGCAGTATTTT. The chain is built from TRBV7-3 and TRBJ2-3; 15 nucleotides align to TRBD2. The CDR3 length is 16 residues. V lost 4 bases, J lost 5 bases, and 4 bases stayed unmatched. Germline assignment: CDR1 SGHTA and CDR2 FQGTGA.

The CDR3 DNA follows: TGTGCCAGCAGCCTCGGGACAGCCTATAGCAATCAGCCCCAGCATTTT. Residues: CASSLGTAYSNQPQHF. The gene calls are TRBV7-2 and TRBJ1-5, with 7 nucleotides matching TRBD1. Germline V lookup: CDR1 SGHTA, CDR2 FQGNSA. The CDR3 spans 16 residues. J gave up 0 bases and V 5 bases, and 7 bases lay outside the gene matches.

The chain carries TRBV7-2 and TRBJ2-5; D uncertain. Trimming removed 5 bases at V and 6 bases at J, with 13 bases between. The CDR3 spans 13 residues. Per the germline V gene, CDR1 is SGHTA and CDR2 is FQGNSA. The CDR3 nucleotides are TGTGCCAGCAGCCCCGCGAGTGGGCAGACCCAGTACTTC. It translates to CASSPASGQTQYF.

The chain is built from TRBV4-3 and TRBJ1-4, with a weak D call TRBD1 (5 bases). Trimming pared 4 bases from V and 4 bases from J, leaving 16 bases between. Looked up from germline, CDR1 is LGHNA and CDR2 is YSLEER. The CDR3 consists of 16 residues. Here the CDR3 DNA reads TGCGCCAGCAGCCTTGGCCGTTCGGGGGTTAATGAAAAACTGTTTTTT. Amino acid sequence: CASSLGRSGVNEKLFF.